The clone carrying this T cell receptor beta chain was observed a few times. As yet, its antigen is unknown. The treatment denotes: roughly 18 received Ad26.COV2.S at low or high dose, single or two shots; roughly five received placebo; per-sample allocation not given. The study sampled participants on day 63 after the first vaccine or placebo injection. The sample originates from a study of Ad26.COV2.S vaccination and SARS-CoV-2 variants. The overall study: A participant enrolled in the COV1001 Ad26.COV2.S trial arm provided the sample. Doses of Ad26.COV2.S were injected into muscle once or twice, 56 days apart. Findings of the study overall: Vaccine recipients surpassed placebo recipients in spike-specific TCR breadth. Those who received vaccine or placebo ended up with similar non-spike TCR breadth.

V was clipped by 0 bases and J by 1 base, with 3 bases between them. This CDR3 is built from 14 residues. The V gene's germline CDR1 is MRHNA and CDR2 SNTAGT. Sequenced by immunoSEQ multiplex PCR; TCRdb stores in-frame clones only, minus some. This sample has roughly 420,000 clones, with over 75% found just once. This TCR derives from a person between 18 and 65 years old who received the Ad26.COV2.S COVID-19 vaccine or a placebo. The chain links TRBV6-4 to TRBJ2-2; D gene uncertain. Material: peripheral blood, obtained in a trial of Ad26.COV2.S vaccine versus placebo. The CDR3 region is CASSDSGNTGELFF. The CDR3 DNA sequence: TGTGCCAGCAGTGACTCAGGGAACACCGGGGAGCTGTTTTTT.